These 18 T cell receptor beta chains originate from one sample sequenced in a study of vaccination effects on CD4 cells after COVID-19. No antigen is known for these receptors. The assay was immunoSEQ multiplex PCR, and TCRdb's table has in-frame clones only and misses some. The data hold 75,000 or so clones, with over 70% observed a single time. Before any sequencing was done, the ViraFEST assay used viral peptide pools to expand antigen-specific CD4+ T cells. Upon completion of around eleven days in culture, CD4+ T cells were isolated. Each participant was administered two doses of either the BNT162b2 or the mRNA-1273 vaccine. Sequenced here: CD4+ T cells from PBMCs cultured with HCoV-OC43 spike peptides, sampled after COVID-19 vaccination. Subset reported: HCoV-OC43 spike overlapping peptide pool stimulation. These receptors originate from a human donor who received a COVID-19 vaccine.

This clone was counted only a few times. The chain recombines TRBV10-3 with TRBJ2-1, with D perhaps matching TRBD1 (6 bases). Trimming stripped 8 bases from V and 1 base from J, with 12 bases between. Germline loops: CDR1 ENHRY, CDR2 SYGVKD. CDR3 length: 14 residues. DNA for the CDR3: TGTGCCATCTCTTCCGGGACATCCTACAATGAGCAGTTCTTC. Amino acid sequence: CAISSGTSYNEQFF.

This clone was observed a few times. Here the CDR3 DNA reads TGTGCCAGCAGTTACTCGAGCAGGGATAATCAGCCCCAGCATTTT. It encodes CASSYSSRDNQPQHF. The chain has TRBV6-5 and TRBJ1-5, with a tentative D call TRBD1 (5 bases). The CDR3 length is 15 residues. The germline CDR1 and CDR2 sequences are MNHEY and SVGAGI. V was pared by 0 bases and J by 4 bases, with 10 bases between.

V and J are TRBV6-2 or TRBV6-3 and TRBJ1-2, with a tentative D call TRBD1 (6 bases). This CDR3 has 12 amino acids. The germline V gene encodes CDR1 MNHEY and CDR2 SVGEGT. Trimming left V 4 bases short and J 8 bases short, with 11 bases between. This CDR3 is CASSSTGPGYTF. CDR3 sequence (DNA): TGTGCCAGCAGTTCTACAGGGCCCGGCTACACCTTC.

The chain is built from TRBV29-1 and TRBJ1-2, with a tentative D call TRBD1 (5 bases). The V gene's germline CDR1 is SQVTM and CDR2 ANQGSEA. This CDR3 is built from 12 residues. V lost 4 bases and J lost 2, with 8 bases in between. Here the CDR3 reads CSVVQGNYGYTF. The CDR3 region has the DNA TGCAGCGTTGTCCAGGGAAACTATGGCTACACCTTC.

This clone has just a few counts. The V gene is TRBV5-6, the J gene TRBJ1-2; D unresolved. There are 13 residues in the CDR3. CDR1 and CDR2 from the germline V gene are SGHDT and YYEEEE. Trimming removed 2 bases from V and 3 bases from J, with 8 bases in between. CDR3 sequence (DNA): TGTGCCAGCAGCTTTGGCGGACACTATGGCTACACCTTC. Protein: CASSFGGHYGYTF.

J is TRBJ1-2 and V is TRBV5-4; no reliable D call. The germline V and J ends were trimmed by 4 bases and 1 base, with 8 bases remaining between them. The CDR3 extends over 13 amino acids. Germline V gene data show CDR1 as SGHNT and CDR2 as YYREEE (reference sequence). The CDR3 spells CASSPANNYGYTF. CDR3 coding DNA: TGTGCCAGCAGCCCCGCCAATAACTATGGCTACACCTTC. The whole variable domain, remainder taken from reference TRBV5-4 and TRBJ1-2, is ETGVTQSPTHLIKTRGQQVTLRCSSQSGHNTVSWYQQALGQGPQFIFQYYREEENGRGNFPPRFSGLQFPNYSSELNVNALELDDSALYLCASSPANNYGYTFGSGTRLTVV.

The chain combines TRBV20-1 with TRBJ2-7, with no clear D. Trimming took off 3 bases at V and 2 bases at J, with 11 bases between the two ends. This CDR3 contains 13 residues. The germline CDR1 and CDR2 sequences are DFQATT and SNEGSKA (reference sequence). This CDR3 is CSASTLTPYEQYV. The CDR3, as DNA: TGCAGTGCTAGTACCCTTACCCCCTACGAGCAGTACGTC.

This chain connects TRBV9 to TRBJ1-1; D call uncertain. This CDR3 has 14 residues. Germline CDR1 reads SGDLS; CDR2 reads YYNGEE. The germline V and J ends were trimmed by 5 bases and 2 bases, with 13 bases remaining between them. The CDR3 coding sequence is TGTGCCAGCAGACGTAGTGCAGATAACACTGAAGCTTTCTTT. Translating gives CASRRSADNTEAFF. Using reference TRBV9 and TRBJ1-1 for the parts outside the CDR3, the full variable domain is DSGVTQTPKHLITATGQRVTLRCSPRSGDLSVYWYQQSLDQGLQFLIQYYNGEERAKGNILERFSAQQFPDLHSELNLSSLELGDSALYFCASRRSADNTEAFFGQGTRLTVV.

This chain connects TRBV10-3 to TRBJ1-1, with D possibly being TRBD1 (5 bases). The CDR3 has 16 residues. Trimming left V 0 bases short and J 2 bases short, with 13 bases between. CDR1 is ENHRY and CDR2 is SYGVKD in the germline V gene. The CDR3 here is CAISESPLGANTEAFF. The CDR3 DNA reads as TGTGCCATCAGTGAGTCACCCTTAGGGGCAAACACTGAAGCTTTCTTT.

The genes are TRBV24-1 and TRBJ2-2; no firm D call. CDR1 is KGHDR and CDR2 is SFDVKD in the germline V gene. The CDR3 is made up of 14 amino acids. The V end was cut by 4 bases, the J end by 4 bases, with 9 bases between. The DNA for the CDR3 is TGTGCCACCAGTGACCCCCCAGCCACCGGGGAGCTGTTTTTT. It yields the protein CATSDPPATGELFF.

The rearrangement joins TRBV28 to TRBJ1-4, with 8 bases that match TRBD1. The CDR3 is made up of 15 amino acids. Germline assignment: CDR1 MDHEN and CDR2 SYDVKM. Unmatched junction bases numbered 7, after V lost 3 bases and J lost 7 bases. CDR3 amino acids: CASSLDRVKGEKLFF. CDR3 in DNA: TGTGCCAGCAGTTTGGACAGGGTCAAGGGTGAAAAACTGTTTTTT.

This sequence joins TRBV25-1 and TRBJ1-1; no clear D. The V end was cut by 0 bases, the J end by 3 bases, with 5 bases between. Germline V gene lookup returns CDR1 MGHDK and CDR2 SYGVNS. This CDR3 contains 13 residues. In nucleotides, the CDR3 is TGTGCCAGCAGTGAATATCAGGACACTGAAGCTTTCTTT. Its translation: CASSEYQDTEAFF.

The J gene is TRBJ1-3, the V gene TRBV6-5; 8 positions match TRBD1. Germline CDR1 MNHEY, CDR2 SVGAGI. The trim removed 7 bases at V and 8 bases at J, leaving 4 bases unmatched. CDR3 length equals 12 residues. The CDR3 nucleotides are TGTGCCAGCACGACACAGGGGGACACCATATATTTT. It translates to CASTTQGDTIYF.

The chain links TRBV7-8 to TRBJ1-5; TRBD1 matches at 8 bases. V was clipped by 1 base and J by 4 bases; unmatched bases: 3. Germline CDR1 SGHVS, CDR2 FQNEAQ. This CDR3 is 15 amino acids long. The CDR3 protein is CASSLERQGNQPQHF. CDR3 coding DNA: TGTGCCAGCAGCTTAGAGAGACAGGGGAATCAGCCCCAGCATTTT.

CDR3 protein: CACGNFGSDPLHF. The CDR3 nucleotides read TGTGCCTGCGGTAATTTCGGTTCTGACCCCCTCCACTTT. The rearrangement links TRBV30 to TRBJ1-6; unclear D gene. The CDR3 runs to 13 residues. Trimming took 6 bases from V and 13 from J, leaving 19 bases between them. Per the germline V gene, CDR1 is GTSNPN and CDR2 is SVGIG (reference sequence).

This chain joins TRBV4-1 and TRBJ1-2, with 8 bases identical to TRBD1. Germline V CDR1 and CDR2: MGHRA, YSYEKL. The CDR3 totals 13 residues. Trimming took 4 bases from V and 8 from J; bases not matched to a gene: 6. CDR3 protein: CASSRDRGYGYTF. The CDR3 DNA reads TGCGCCAGCAGCCGAGACAGGGGCTACGGCTACACCTTC.

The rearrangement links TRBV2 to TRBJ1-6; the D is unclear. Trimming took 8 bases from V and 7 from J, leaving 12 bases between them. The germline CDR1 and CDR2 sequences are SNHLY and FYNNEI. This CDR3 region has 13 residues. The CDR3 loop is CASARLGNSPLHF. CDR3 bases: TGTGCCAGCGCGAGGCTGGGGAATTCACCCCTCCACTTT. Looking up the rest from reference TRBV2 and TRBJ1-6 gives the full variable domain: EPEVTQTPSHQVTQMGQEVILRCVPISNHLYFYWYRQILGQKVEFLVSFYNNEISEKSEIFDDQFSVERPDGSNFTLKIRSTKLEDSAMYFCASARLGNSPLHFGNGTRLTVT.

CDR3 residues: CAWSGIQGFEQFF. The CDR3, as DNA: TGTGCCTGGAGTGGGATACAGGGGTTTGAGCAGTTCTTC. The chain links TRBV30 to TRBJ2-1; TRBD1 matches at 7 bases. Germline V lookup: CDR1 GTSNPN, CDR2 SVGIG (reference sequence). This CDR3 comprises 13 residues. Unmatched junction bases numbered 6, after V lost 1 base and J lost 9 bases.